This entry lists 15 T cell receptor beta chains sequenced from one sample in a study of blood T cells in healthy people across ages. A second PCR of 7 to 11 cycles used a sample-barcoded 5' primer and a J-beta primer mix. MiXCR, applied by TCRdb to the 5' RACE reads, yields one record per CDR3 protein. Of 650,000 or so distinct CDR3 sequences in the sample, 40% to 65% were seen once. Sequences were obtained from blood. These receptors were taken from a woman older than 75 in good health.

This clonotype was found many times. V gene TRBV20-1 combines with J gene TRBJ1-5, with D hard to call. Trimming stripped 6 bases from V and 0 bases from J, with 9 bases between. Germline V gene data show CDR1 as DFQATT and CDR2 as SNEGSKA (reference sequence). CDR3 length equals 13 residues. The CDR3 nucleotides are TGCAGTGCCCCTAGGGATAGCAATCAGCCCCAGCATTTT. It yields the protein CSAPRDSNQPQHF.

As regards this clonotype: Since a much larger clone is just one base distant, this may be a read error. The chain joins TRBV7-9 to TRBJ2-7, with D possibly being TRBD2 (6 bases). The J call could be wrong; TRBJ2-5 is a better fit for the DNA end. Germline V gives CDR1 SEHNR, CDR2 FQNEAQ (reference sequence). The CDR3 totals 12 residues. CDR3 region: CSSSWGLPTQYF. The DNA of the CDR3 is TGTTCCAGCAGTTGGGGACTGCCGACCCAGTACTTC.

The chain combines TRBV29-1 with TRBJ2-5; D gene unclear. Trimming stripped 6 bases from V and 1 base from J, with 12 bases between. This CDR3 is 13 amino acids long. In germline, CDR1 is SQVTM, CDR2 ANQGSEA. The CDR3 loop reads CSVPGQLQETQYF. In DNA form, the CDR3 reads TGCAGCGTCCCCGGGCAGCTCCAAGAGACCCAGTACTTC. Supplemented by reference TRBV29-1 and TRBJ2-5, the full variable domain reads SAVISQKPSRDICQRGTSLTIQCQVDSQVTMMFWYRQQPGQSLTLIATANQGSEATYESGFVIDKFPISRPNLTFSTLTVSNMSPEDSSIYLCSVPGQLQETQYFGPGTRLLVL.

V and J are TRBV5-1 and TRBJ2-7; TRBD2 is a possible D gene (6 bases). Germline V gives CDR1 SGHRS, CDR2 YFSETQ. V lost 0 bases, J lost 4 bases, and 14 bases lay in between. The CDR3 is 15 amino acids. Here the CDR3 reads CASSLGWDGGYEQYF. CDR3 coding DNA: TGCGCCAGCAGCTTGGGATGGGACGGGGGATACGAGCAGTACTTC.

This rearrangement joins TRBV7-9 to TRBJ1-1; D gene uncertain. Deletions cut 0 bases from V and 11 bases from J, with 7 bases between. Per the germline V gene, CDR1 is SEHNR and CDR2 is FQNEAQ (reference sequence). The CDR3 contains 11 residues. The CDR3 region is CASSLARRAFF. In DNA form, the CDR3 reads TGTGCCAGCAGCTTAGCCAGACGGGCTTTCTTT.

This clonotype was counted only a few times. The junction departs from germline at one end; a sequencing error may be responsible. The chain combines TRBV14 with TRBJ1-6; weak D call: TRBD1 (6 bases). Germline CDR1 reads SGHDN; CDR2 reads FVKESK. The CDR3 has 13 amino acids. The chain's CDR3 is CASSPFRGAPPHF. For the CDR3, the DNA is TGTGCCAGCAGTCCCTTCAGGGGCGCGCCCCCCCACTTT. Supplemented by reference TRBV14 and TRBJ1-6, the full variable domain reads EAGVTQFPSHSVIEKGQTVTLRCDPISGHDNLYWYRRVMGKEIKFLLHFVKESKQDESGMPNNRFLAERTGGTYSTLKVQPAELEDSGVYFCASSPFRGAPPHFGNGTRLTVT.

The rearrangement uses TRBV5-1 and TRBJ2-5, with D possibly being TRBD1 (6 bases). From germline, CDR1 is SGHRS and CDR2 YFSETQ. Trimming took off 6 bases at V and 1 base at J, with 13 bases between the two ends. The CDR3 covers 14 residues. The chain's CDR3 is CASTSGQTQETQYF. CDR3 nucleotide sequence: TGCGCCAGCACGTCGGGACAAACCCAAGAGACCCAGTACTTC.

A note on this clonotype: Being one base from a much bigger clone, this may be a read error. This rearrangement joins TRBV12-3 or TRBV12-4 to TRBJ1-1; TRBD1 agrees at 9 bases. The ends lost 5 bases at V and 4 bases at J; junction bases unmatched: 8. CDR3 length equals 15 residues. In DNA form, the CDR3 reads TGTGCCAGCAGTACCAGGGACAGGGAATCCACTGAAGCTTTCTTT. This codes for CASSTRDRESTEAFF.

On this clonotype itself: Relative to the germline gene, one junction end is altered; a read error may explain this. This sequence joins TRBV7-2 and TRBJ2-1; D is ambiguous. Germline loops: CDR1 SGHTA, CDR2 FQGNSA. The CDR3 consists of 15 residues. The chain's CDR3 is CACSLAGSLNNEQFF. Here the CDR3 DNA reads TGTGCCTGCAGCTTAGCAGGTTCTTTAAACAATGAGCAGTTCTTC.

The gene calls are TRBV29-1 and TRBJ2-3, with D unresolved. The V end was cut by 2 bases, the J end by 1 base, with 10 bases between. The germline gives CDR1 SQVTM, CDR2 ANQGSEA. The CDR3 totals 14 residues. In DNA, the CDR3 is TGCAGCGTTGAAACGGCGTCCCGCACAGATACGCAGTATTTT. It translates to CSVETASRTDTQYF.

This clonotype was observed many times. This chain uses TRBV3-1 with TRBJ2-3; D uncertain. The CDR3 is 13 residues long. Germline V lookup: CDR1 LGHDT, CDR2 YNNKEL (reference sequence). The ends were cut back, 2 bases at V and 6 bases at J, with 9 bases in the middle. The CDR3 DNA is TGTGCCAGCAGCCAAAATAATGGGGATACGCAGTATTTT. Translated: CASSQNNGDTQYF.

This clonotype has a count of ten or more. V and J are TRBV7-8 and TRBJ2-7, with TRBD2 identical over 7 bases. This CDR3 is built from 13 residues. The germline V gene has CDR1 SGHVS and CDR2 FQNEAQ. V lost 1 base to trimming and J lost 3 bases; unmatched junction nucleotides: 0. The CDR3 protein is CASSLGDYYEQYF. The CDR3 DNA sequence: TGTGCCAGCAGCTTAGGGGACTACTACGAGCAGTACTTC.

As to this clonotype: This may be a read error, as it is one base from a much larger clone. The rearrangement links TRBV5-1 to TRBJ2-1, with a tentative D call TRBD2 (6 bases). The J call may be faulty, since TRBJ2-7 better matches the DNA end. CDR1 is SGHRS, CDR2 YFSETQ, per germline. This CDR3 comprises 15 residues. The CDR3 loop reads CASSWGDSTYNEQYF. The CDR3 DNA follows: TGCGCCAGCAGCTGGGGGGACTCTACCTACAATGAGCAGTACTTC.

J is TRBJ2-5 and V is TRBV15; D is uncertain. Germline V lookup: CDR1 LNHNV, CDR2 YYDKDF (reference sequence). V lost 3 bases and J 4 bases, leaving 12 bases between the germline ends. CDR3 length: 14 amino acids. CDR3 protein: CATSRAGSGETQYF. The CDR3 nucleotides read TGTGCCACCAGCAGGGCTGGCAGTGGAGAGACCCAGTACTTC.

This sequence joins TRBV10-3 and TRBJ1-4, with 9 bases fitting TRBD1. The CDR3 has 16 amino acids. CDR1 is ENHRY, CDR2 SYGVKD, per germline. V dropped 3 bases and J dropped 4; count of bases not matched to a gene: 6. The CDR3 DNA reads as TGTGCCATCAGTGAAGACCGGACAGGGGATAATGAAAAACTGTTTTTT. Encoded protein: CAISEDRTGDNEKLFF.